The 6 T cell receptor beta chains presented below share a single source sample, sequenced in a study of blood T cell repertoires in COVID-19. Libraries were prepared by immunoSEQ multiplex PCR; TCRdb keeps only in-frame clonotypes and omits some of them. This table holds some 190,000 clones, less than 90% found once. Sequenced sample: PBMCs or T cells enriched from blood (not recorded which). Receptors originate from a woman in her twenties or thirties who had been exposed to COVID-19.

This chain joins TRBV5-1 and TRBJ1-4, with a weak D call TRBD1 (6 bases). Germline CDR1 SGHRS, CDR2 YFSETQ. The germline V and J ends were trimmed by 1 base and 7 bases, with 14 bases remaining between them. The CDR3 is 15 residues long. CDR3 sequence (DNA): TGCGCCAGCAGCTTGCCACAGGGAGGGCCTGAAAAACTGTTTTTT. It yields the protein CASSLPQGGPEKLFF.

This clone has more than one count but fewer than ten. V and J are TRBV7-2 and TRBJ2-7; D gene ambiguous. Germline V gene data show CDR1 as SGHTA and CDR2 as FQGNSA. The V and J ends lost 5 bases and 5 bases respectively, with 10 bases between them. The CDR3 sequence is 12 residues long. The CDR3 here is CASSGRTDEQYF. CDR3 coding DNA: TGTGCCAGCAGCGGGCGAACTGACGAGCAGTACTTC.

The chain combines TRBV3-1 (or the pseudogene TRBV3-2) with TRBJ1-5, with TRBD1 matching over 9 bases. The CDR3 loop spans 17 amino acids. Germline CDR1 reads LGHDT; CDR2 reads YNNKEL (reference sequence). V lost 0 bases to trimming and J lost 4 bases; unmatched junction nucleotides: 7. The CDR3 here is CASSQESGTGNNQPQHF. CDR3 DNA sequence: TGTGCCAGCAGCCAAGAATCAGGGACAGGGAATAATCAGCCCCAGCATTTT.

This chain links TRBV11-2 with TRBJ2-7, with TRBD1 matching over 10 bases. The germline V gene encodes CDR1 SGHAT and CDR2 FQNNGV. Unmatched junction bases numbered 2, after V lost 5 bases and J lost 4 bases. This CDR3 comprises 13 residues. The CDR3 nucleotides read TGTGCCAGCAGCCGGGACAGGGGTTACGAGCAGTACTTC. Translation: CASSRDRGYEQYF.

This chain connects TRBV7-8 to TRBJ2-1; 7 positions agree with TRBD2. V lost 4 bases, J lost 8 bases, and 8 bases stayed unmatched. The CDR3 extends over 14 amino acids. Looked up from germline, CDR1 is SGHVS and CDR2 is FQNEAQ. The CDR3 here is CASSSREGSDEQFF. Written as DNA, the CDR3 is TGTGCCAGCAGCTCCAGGGAGGGCTCGGATGAGCAGTTCTTC.

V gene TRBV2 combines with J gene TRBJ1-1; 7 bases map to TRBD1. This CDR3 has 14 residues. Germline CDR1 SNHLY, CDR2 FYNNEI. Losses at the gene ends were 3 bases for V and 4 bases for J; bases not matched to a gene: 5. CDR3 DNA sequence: TGTGCCAGCAGTGACCGACAGGGTCGCACTGAAGCTTTCTTT. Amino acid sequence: CASSDRQGRTEAFF.